This is a list of T cell receptor beta chains from one sample in a study of shared clonotypes between healthy human individuals. Produced via immunoSEQ multiplex PCR; TCRdb's table is partial and in-frame only. The sample contains about 590,000 clones, just under 97% of which appear only once. The specimen sequenced was naive CD8+ T cells sorted from blood. The source is a woman in her twenties or thirties in good health. Each CDR3 is given without its conserved first and last residue.

j_gene,len,v_gene,CDR3aa
TRBJ2-1,11,TRBV9,ASGRGSGGEQF
TRBJ2-7,12,TRBV28,ASSRTGSSYEQY
TRBJ2-3,12,TRBV28,ASGPGAKGDTQY
TRBJ2-1,15,TRBV27,ASSVTPGTGFYNEQF
TRBJ2-2,12,TRBV6-6,ASSYSGPTGELF
TRBJ1-3,12,TRBV19,ASTYGLGGNTIY
TRBJ1-3,12,TRBV2,ASSEEFRRDTIY
TRBJ1-1,11,TRBV28,ASTFNMNTEAF
TRBJ2-3,12,TRBV27,ASSWGTGPDTQY
TRBJ1-4,14,TRBV7-9,ASSTWTEAKNEKLF
TRBJ1-1,13,TRBV27,ASNHRGGVYTEAF
TRBJ2-7,12,TRBV28,ASSSLAGGGEQY
TRBJ2-1,11,TRBV7-9,ASSLASDNEQF
TRBJ2-7,15,TRBV4-1,ASSQVNISGRLYEQY
TRBJ2-7,16,TRBV5-1,ASSLYVTSGSGSYEQY
TRBJ2-1,13,TRBV11-2,ASSWGGQPYNEQF
NA,10,TRBV30,AWSGRRDEQY
TRBJ2-7,14,TRBV11-2,ASSLGEVLFTYEQY
TRBJ1-2,12,TRBV5-5,ASSQRTGYNGYT
TRBJ2-1,14,TRBV2,ASSEALPSGSYEQF
TRBJ2-1,10,TRBV11-2,ASSFSGAEQF
TRBJ2-7,12,TRBV5-4,ASSLQGSSYEQY
TRBJ2-7,16,TRBV5-1,ASSLAWGQGFSIHEQY
TRBJ1-1,11,TRBV27,ASSLLTGTEAF
TRBJ2-1,14,TRBV27,ASSLSAGGSYNEQF
TRBJ2-2,14,TRBV27,ASSLLLAGGPGELF
TRBJ2-7,13,TRBV27,ATSPMPRDSYEQY
TRBJ2-3,14,TRBV9,ASSAGLAGPLDTQY
TRBJ2-2,10,TRBV27,ASSLLGGELF
TRBJ2-1,12,TRBV27,ASSRGSSYNEQF
TRBJ2-3,13,TRBV27,ASSHRLAGTDTQY
TRBJ2-1,14,TRBV5-8,ASGNFLRDPWDEQF
TRBJ1-5,12,TRBV27,ASSLSGGNQPQH
TRBJ1-2,12,TRBV13,ASSTWAGGHGYT
TRBJ2-6,14,TRBV28,ACRGLLSSGANVLT
TRBJ2-1,14,TRBV21-1,ASSSSAEGGGGEQF
TRBJ1-2,11,TRBV7-9,ASSRNRVYGYT
TRBJ1-3,12,TRBV4-1,ASSPGTFATTIY
TRBJ2-7,12,TRBV27,ASSLTGAAYEQY
TRBJ2-1,12,TRBV7-9,ASSYAGAVNEQF
TRBJ2-1,14,TRBV19,ASSMPSGRAVDEQF
TRBJ2-5,13,TRBV7-8,ASSPGLAHRETQY
NA,13,TRBV6-5,ASSYVDSEAYEQY
TRBJ1-1,11,TRBV14,ASSALTLPEAF
TRBJ2-5,10,TRBV5-8,ASSLTQETQY
TRBJ2-7,11,TRBV30,AWIGTIIYEQY
TRBJ1-4,13,TRBV21-1,ASSKTLSTNEKLF
TRBJ2-1,13,TRBV5-1,ASSLVEQGEGEQF